This TCR beta chain comes out of a study of shared clonotypes between healthy human individuals (dated by TCRdb to about 2020). For the study in its entirety: A few men and two women, aged 18 to 49 years, made up the cohort. Per donor, three plates each were used for CD4 naive and CD4 memory, two for CD8 naive, and one for CD8 memory. Each donor's leukapheresis produced roughly between roughly 0.9 and 8.9 billion PBMCs. To increase sequencing depth and limit assay-specific biases, different laboratories used diverse techniques to prepare libraries and sequence TCR repertoires. To estimate repertoire size and how much clonotype sharing occurs between individuals, the study deeply sequenced the blood TCR repertoires of roughly 5 healthy adults.

TCR CDR3 regions were amplified from genomic DNA by multiplex PCR using the deep immunoSEQ assay. Extracted genomic DNA from each cell subset was distributed evenly across all wells of several immunoSEQ 96-well plates, and each plate was treated as a replicate. For sorted subsets, around 200 ng genomic DNA, equal to approximately 30,000 T cell genomes, was loaded into each replicate PCR. Purified libraries were quantified with a Qubit 3.0 fluorometer, sized on a Bioanalyzer 2100, and re-quantified with the KAPA Library Quantification kit. Each immunoSEQ 96-well plate was sequenced on its own single-read 150-cycle Illumina NextSeq 550 flow cell. The study's processing was this. The immunoSEQ output contained only junctional sequences without quality scores, so filtering could not match that applied to full-length reads. Sequences were annotated with PyIR, a Python wrapper for IgBLAST v1.9, and V/J genes and CDR3 were assigned using IMGT germline references. Reads were removed for weak V/J assignments (E-value above 1e-6), missing CDR3, stop codons, out-of-frame junctions, or ambiguous translated residues. V3J clonotypes were defined as sequences sharing an identical inferred V gene, J gene, and CDR3 amino acid sequence. Percentage overlap between repertoires was calculated by dividing the number of shared unique clonotypes by the size of the smaller repertoire. RTK rarefaction, the Chao1 estimator, and Recon v2.1 estimates of unobserved clonotypes were used to assess repertoire richness. Generation probabilities were computed with OLGA for all TCRbeta clonotypes obtained by the gDNA method from four donors. Imported from immuneACCESS, the table was reduced by TCRdb to in-frame sequences with V and J called. These copies leave out some clones; in studies compared against another copy, an unresolved V gene accounts for under half, and the cause of the remainder is not known. V and J calls plus clone size are reproduced from that table; the DNA served to infer D and trimming. Counted in this sample were millions of clones; 90% to 95% of them appeared once. The biggest ten clones account for more than 0.1% of the sample.

For this clone: Its recognized antigen is unknown. One end of the junction varies from germline; a read error may be responsible.

Healthy HIV-negative adults with no recently reported acute infections or vaccinations were included as donors. All donors were Caucasian adults living in Nashville, Tennessee, USA. CD4+ T cells were enriched by magnetic negative selection, after which naive cells were positively selected on CD45RA and the negative fraction was taken as the memory subset. Blood was obtained by leukapheresis, after which PBMCs were separated by Ficoll-Histopaque density gradient centrifugation and cryopreserved in liquid nitrogen vapor phase. Purity and quantity of every magnetically sorted T cell population were checked by analytical flow cytometry. Genomic DNA was isolated from each sorted fraction and quantified by UV absorbance on a Nanodrop 2000c. Study-wide findings and limitations: About 5% of naive CD4, around 3.6% of naive CD8, approximately 2.2% of memory CD4, and approximately 0.4% of memory CD8 clonotypes were shared across several donors. Higher generation probabilities were observed for clonotypes shared by all four sorted-subset donors than for non-shared clonotypes. Pairwise subsampling indicated that sequencing depth was expected to affect the degree of clonotype sharing among donors. The genetic and exposure-history diversity represented was limited by the small number of donors. Rarefaction of sorted-subset datasets indicated incomplete sequencing despite the large sequencing depth. Naive subsets generally had larger estimated clonotype richness than memory subsets. Sampling was restricted to blood, and TCR repertoires in tissues likely differ from the TCR repertoires found in blood.

The clonotype was recovered from a man aged 18 to 29 in good health. The sequencing sample was made of naive CD4+ T cells sorted from blood. The cell subset or site label for this specimen denotes: CD45RA+ positively selected.

Read as DNA, the sequence is TGTGCTAGCAGCCGACTAGCGGGAGTAAATGAGCAGTTCTTC. It codes for CASSRLAGVNEQFF. This sequence uses TRBV7-7 and TRBJ2-1, and TRBD2 aligns with 12 junction nucleotides. Reading the germline V gene (reference sequence) gives CDR1 SSHAT and CDR2 FNYEAQ. From the cysteine up to the phenylalanine, the CDR3 has a length of 14 residues. Here the CDR3 DNA is all that survives: 42 bases in frame from base 1.